Shown below are 14 T cell receptor beta chains from a single sample sequenced in a study of cytomegalovirus exposure and HLA in healthy donors. Primers for the PCR totalled 60 Vbeta and 13 Jbeta. Measured with immunoSEQ multiplex PCR; TCRdb has only the in-frame clones, and not every one. Of approximately 140,000 clones listed, 73% were seen once; the top ten hold about 15%. Sequenced material: PBMCs. The receptors come from a human donor in good health.

This chain joins TRBV4-2 and TRBJ1-6; 10 positions agree with TRBD1. J was trimmed by 9 bases and V by 2 bases; bases with no gene match: 7. CDR1 is LGHNA, CDR2 YNFKEQ, per germline. The CDR3 has 16 residues. CDR3 sequence (DNA): TGTGCCAGCAGCCAAACGACAGGGGGCGATGGTTCACCCCTCCACTTT. Its translation is CASSQTTGGDGSPLHF.

The chain has TRBV10-3 and TRBJ2-7; 9 bases are shared with TRBD1. The germline V gene encodes CDR1 ENHRY and CDR2 SYGVKD. The V segment lost 5 bases and the J segment 5 bases; nucleotides outside the gene matches: 10. This CDR3 is built from 15 residues. The chain's CDR3 is CAISNPGQGGNEQYF. The CDR3 coding sequence is TGTGCCATCAGTAATCCGGGACAGGGAGGAAACGAGCAGTACTTC.

The chain carries TRBV7-2 and TRBJ1-5; the D gene is possibly TRBD1 (5 bases). Germline values: CDR1 SGHTA, CDR2 FQGNSA. V lost 5 bases and J 3 bases, leaving 14 bases between the germline ends. The CDR3 consists of 15 residues. CDR3 in amino acids: CASSPTGGTNQPQHF. Written as DNA, the CDR3 is TGTGCCAGCAGCCCCACGGGGGGTACCAATCAGCCCCAGCATTTT. The full variable domain, with the rest looked up from reference TRBV7-2 and TRBJ1-5, is GAGVSQSPSNKVTEKGKDVELRCDPISGHTALYWYRQSLGQGLEFLIYFQGNSAPDKSGLPSDRFSAERTGGSVSTLTIQRTQQEDSAVYLCASSPTGGTNQPQHFGDGTRLSIL.

This chain connects TRBV9 to TRBJ1-1; D gene unclear. The CDR3 is made up of 13 amino acids. In germline, CDR1 is SGDLS, CDR2 YYNGEE. The germline V and J ends were trimmed by 2 bases and 4 bases, with 9 bases remaining between them. The CDR3 loop reads CASSVGTGTEAFF. The CDR3 DNA is TGTGCCAGCAGCGTTGGTACGGGCACTGAAGCTTTCTTT.

This chain links TRBV2 with TRBJ1-2, with TRBD1 matching 7 bases. The V segment lost 5 bases and the J segment 4 bases; nucleotides outside the gene matches: 7. The CDR3 runs to 14 residues. The V gene's germline CDR1 is SNHLY and CDR2 FYNNEI. The CDR3 nucleotides read TGTGCCAGCAGTAATCCCCAGGGGGTCTATGGCTACACCTTC. Its translation: CASSNPQGVYGYTF.

The CDR3 sequence is CASSRDRGEEKLFF. CDR3 nucleotide sequence: TGTGCCAGCTCACGGGACAGGGGAGAGGAAAAACTGTTTTTT. The rearrangement links TRBV18 to TRBJ1-4; 10 nucleotides agree with TRBD1. From germline, CDR1 is KGHSH and CDR2 LQKENI. The V gene end was trimmed by 4 bases and the J gene end by 8 bases; junction bases not matched to a gene: 4. The CDR3 consists of 14 residues.

This clone showed up just once. The rearrangement links TRBV2 to TRBJ1-1, with a tentative D call TRBD1 (5 bases). The V gene lost 7 bases and the J gene lost 6 bases, with 9 bases spanning the gap. CDR1 is SNHLY, CDR2 FYNNEI, per germline. CDR3 length: 11 amino acids. CDR3 loop: CASTGGSEAFF. As DNA, the CDR3 is TGTGCCAGCACCGGGGGATCTGAAGCTTTCTTT.

J is TRBJ2-2 and V is TRBV7-6, with 7 bases matching TRBD2. The CDR3 length is 14 residues. Germline V gene data show CDR1 as SGHVS and CDR2 as FNYEAQ. Trimming took 5 bases from V and 2 from J; bases not matched to a gene: 2. CDR3 in DNA: TGTGCCAGCAGCCGAGCGGGAAACACCGGGGAGCTGTTTTTT. Amino acids: CASSRAGNTGELFF.

The CDR3 DNA follows: TGCGCCAGCAGCTTGGATAACGTTGCAGGGACCCAGTACTTC. It is translated as CASSLDNVAGTQYF. The V and J genes are TRBV5-1 and TRBJ2-5; D gene ambiguous. CDR3 size: 14 residues. The germline gives CDR1 SGHRS, CDR2 YFSETQ. The V end was cut by 0 bases, the J end by 7 bases, with 13 bases between.

The CDR3 sequence is CASSSTGLAGAYSGANVLTF. CDR3 nucleotide sequence: TGTGCCAGCAGTTCCACCGGACTAGCGGGGGCCTACTCTGGGGCCAACGTCCTGACTTTC. The rearrangement uses TRBV28 and TRBJ2-6, with 13 bases identical to TRBD2. Germline CDR1 is MDHEN and CDR2 is SYDVKM. The CDR3 loop spans 20 amino acids. With 4 bases clipped from V and 0 bases from J, the junction kept 9 bases outside the gene matches.

The CDR3 protein is CASRTRGSNSPLHF. The CDR3 bases are TGTGCCAGCAGGACTCGGGGGTCGAATTCACCCCTCCACTTT. The chain links TRBV2 to TRBJ1-6, with TRBD1 as a possible D gene (5 bases). Germline V gene sequence: CDR1 SNHLY, CDR2 FYNNEI. The CDR3 totals 14 residues. V was cut by 6 bases and J by 7 bases, with 13 bases left in between.

This chain joins TRBV5-1 and TRBJ2-1; D perhaps matches TRBD2 (6 bases). The V and J ends lost 5 bases and 2 bases respectively, with 14 bases between them. Germline V gene lookup returns CDR1 SGHRS and CDR2 YFSETQ. The CDR3 spans 15 residues. Here the CDR3 reads CASRPTSSPYNEQFF. The CDR3 DNA sequence: TGCGCCAGCAGACCTACTAGCTCCCCCTACAATGAGCAGTTCTTC.

J is TRBJ1-5 and V is TRBV27; the D gene is possibly TRBD1 (5 bases). Germline CDR1 is MNHEY and CDR2 is SMNVEV (reference sequence). The CDR3 is made up of 13 amino acids. Between the trimmed V and J ends, which lost 2 bases and 12 bases, there was a span of 14 bases. The CDR3 coding sequence is TGTGCCAGCAGTTTACGGGGGACCAGGGTCCAGCATTTT. Translated, it gives CASSLRGTRVQHF.

This clone came up once. One end of the junction is discordant with germline, which a read error may explain. V is TRBV7-9 and J is TRBJ2-7; possible D gene TRBD1, 5 bases. The CDR3 covers 16 residues. Germline CDR1 and CDR2: SEHNR and FQNEAQ (reference sequence). CDR3 in amino acids: CSSSLVLVGVAYEQYF. In nucleotides, the CDR3 is TGTTCCAGCAGCTTAGTTCTAGTAGGGGTAGCCTACGAGCAGTACTTC. Full variable domain (missing parts from reference TRBV7-9 and TRBJ2-7): DTGVSQNPRHKITKRGQNVTFRCDPISEHNRLYWYRQTLGQGPEFLTYFQNEAQLEKSRLLSDRFSAERPKGSFSTLEIQRTEQGDSAMYLCSSSLVLVGVAYEQYFGPGTRLTVT.